Listed here are 4 T cell receptor beta chains from one sample, sequenced in a study of blood T cell repertoires in COVID-19. TCRdb's table, derived via immunoSEQ multiplex PCR, lists solely in-frame clones and lacks some. Of approximately 50,000 clones in the sample, about nine tenths were seen once. Sequenced input: peripheral blood. The receptor source for this set is a man aged 50-60 years with active COVID-19.

This clone was recorded a few times. The chain carries TRBV5-1 and TRBJ1-1, with 8 nucleotides matching TRBD1. J lost 2 bases, V lost 4 bases, and 4 bases had no gene match. CDR3 length: 14 amino acids. In germline, CDR1 is SGHRS, CDR2 YFSETQ. Here the CDR3 reads CASSPGQGNTEAFF. The CDR3 DNA is TGCGCCAGCAGCCCAGGACAGGGAAACACTGAAGCTTTCTTT.

This sequence joins TRBV5-1 and TRBJ2-3; 7 nucleotides agree with TRBD2. V lost 0 bases and J lost 0; bases outside the gene matches: 7. CDR3 size: 17 residues. CDR1 is SGHRS and CDR2 is YFSETQ in the germline V gene. The CDR3 is CASSLASGGASTDTQYF. The CDR3 coding sequence is TGCGCCAGCAGCTTGGCCTCGGGAGGTGCTAGCACAGATACGCAGTATTTT. The entire variable domain, with the rest obtained from reference TRBV5-1 and TRBJ2-3, is as follows: KAGVTQTPRYLIKTRGQQVTLSCSPISGHRSVSWYQQTPGQGLQFLFEYFSETQRNKGNFPGRFSGRQFSNSRSEMNVSTLELGDSALYLCASSLASGGASTDTQYFGPGTRLTVL.

This sequence joins TRBV5-5 and TRBJ1-6; D gene unclear. The length of the CDR3 is 16 residues. Germline V gives CDR1 SGHKS, CDR2 YYEKEE (reference sequence). Trimming left V 0 bases short and J 3 bases short, with 10 bases between. In nucleotides, the CDR3 is TGTGCCAGCAGCTTGGAAGGCGGGGACTATAATTCACCCCTCCACTTT. Its translation is CASSLEGGDYNSPLHF.

The chain is built from TRBV9 and TRBJ2-1; 11 bases align to TRBD2. Trimming removed 0 bases from V and 7 bases from J; junction bases left unmatched: 9. This CDR3 contains 17 residues. Germline values: CDR1 SGDLS, CDR2 YYNGEE. CDR3 region: CASSVATWASGGNEQFF. As DNA, the CDR3 is TGTGCCAGCAGCGTAGCTACTTGGGCTAGCGGGGGGAATGAGCAGTTCTTC.